This is a list of T cell receptor beta chains from one sample in a study of T cell responses to AZD1222 COVID-19 vaccine. Method: immunoSEQ multiplex PCR; TCRdb's copy keeps in-frame clones and lacks some. Among about 160,000 clones listed, about 90% were seen once. The source was peripheral blood, collected 28 days after the second AZD1222 dose. Receptors originate from an adult who received the AZD1222 COVID-19 vaccine. The CDR3 runs from the conserved cysteine through the conserved F or W. The D gene is left open where the match is weak. A row's size may be missing; if present it is once, few, many or a size class.

clone_size	j_call	d_call	v_call	cdr3_aa	cdr3_nt
-	TRBJ1-2	TRBD1	TRBV13	CAIRTGGNYGYTF	TGTGCCATAAGGACAGGCGGTAACTATGGCTACACCTTC
-	TRBJ1-1	-	TRBV6-4	CASSDSKGEAFF	TGTGCCAGCAGTGACTCTAAGGGTGAAGCTTTCTTT
-	TRBJ1-2	-	TRBV9	CASSVGDTSYGYTF	TGTGCCAGCAGCGTCGGGGATACAAGCTATGGCTACACCTTC
-	TRBJ1-1	-	TRBV4-2	CASSQEGSLNTEAFF	TGTGCCAGCAGCCAAGAGGGGAGCTTGAACACTGAAGCTTTCTTT
-	TRBJ2-3	-	TRBV6-5	CASSYEGGPTDTQYF	TGTGCCAGCAGTTACGAAGGTGGACCCACAGATACGCAGTATTTT
-	TRBJ2-3	TRBD1	TRBV5-1	CASSATGLGDTQYF	TGCGCCAGCAGCGCGACAGGGTTGGGAGATACGCAGTATTTT
-	TRBJ2-1	TRBD2	TRBV7-8	CASSSFIAGAIYNEQFF	TGTGCCAGCAGCTCTTTTATAGCGGGGGCCATCTACAATGAGCAGTTCTTC
once	TRBJ1-5	-	TRBV11-2	CASSPTGEQPQHF	TGTGCCAGCAGCCCCACCGGGGAACAGCCCCAGCATTTT
-	TRBJ1-1	-	TRBV11-3	CASSLGRGGNTEAFF	TGTGCCAGCAGCTTAGGGAGGGGGGGGAACACTGAAGCTTTCTTT
-	TRBJ1-1	-	TRBV5-1	CASRRTLGPGNTEAFF	TGCGCCAGCAGGCGGACATTGGGTCCCGGGAACACTGAAGCTTTCTTT
-	TRBJ1-1	-	TRBV18	CASSPRRENTEAFF	TGTGCCAGCTCACCAAGAAGGGAGAACACTGAAGCTTTCTTT
-	TRBJ1-2	-	TRBV6-1	CASSELGHHYGYTF	TGTGCCAGCAGTGAATTAGGCCATCACTATGGCTACACCTTC
-	TRBJ1-1	-	TRBV30	CAWTRGMENTEAFF	TGTGCCTGGACTAGGGGTATGGAGAACACTGAAGCTTTCTTT
-	TRBJ1-2	-	TRBV9	CASSERLLGGSYGYTF	TGTGCCAGCAGCGAAAGACTGTTGGGGGGCTCCTATGGCTACACCTTC
-	TRBJ1-2	-	TRBV19	CASSIWQSYGYTF	TGTGCCAGTAGTATTTGGCAGAGCTATGGCTACACCTTC
-	TRBJ2-2	-	TRBV30	CAWMFRNTGELFF	TGTGCCTGGATGTTCAGGAACACCGGGGAGCTGTTTTTT
-	TRBJ1-1	TRBD1	TRBV7-9	CASRDRQGTPEAFF	TGTGCCAGCAGGGACCGACAGGGGACCCCTGAAGCTTTCTTT
once	TRBJ1-2	-	TRBV6-5	CASSYATAYNYGYTF	TGTGCCAGCAGTTACGCGACAGCTTACAACTATGGCTACACCTTC
once	TRBJ1-1	-	TRBV7-8	CASEWQDTSTEAFF	TGTGCCAGCGAATGGCAGGACACTAGCACTGAAGCTTTCTTT
-	TRBJ1-5	-	TRBV7-2	CASSTDSYNQPQHF	TGTGCCAGCAGCACGGACAGCTACAATCAGCCCCAGCATTTT
once	TRBJ1-1	-	TRBV10-3	CAISGGVQMNTEAFF	TGTGCCATCAGTGGAGGGGTCCAGATGAACACTGAAGCTTTCTTT
-	TRBJ1-1	-	TRBV28	CASILAPTRVDTEAFF	TGTGCCAGCATCCTCGCCCCGACACGGGTGGACACTGAAGCTTTCTTT
-	TRBJ2-1	-	TRBV7-8	CASSSGIHYNEQFF	TGTGCCAGCAGCTCCGGGATCCATTACAATGAGCAGTTCTTC
-	TRBJ2-2	-	TRBV6-6	CASSYSSGQYTGELFF	TGTGCCAGCAGTTACAGCTCGGGACAATACACCGGGGAGCTGTTTTTT
-	TRBJ1-1	-	TRBV7-8	CASSLYETGFTEAFF	TGTGCCAGCAGCTTATATGAGACAGGTTTTACTGAAGCTTTCTTT
few	TRBJ1-2	TRBD1	TRBV2	CASRAVGQGVYGYTF	TGTGCCAGCAGAGCGGTTGGACAGGGGGTCTATGGCTACACCTTC
-	TRBJ1-1	-	TRBV20-1	CSARQTVEAFF	TGCAGTGCGAGGCAGACAGTGGAAGCTTTCTTT
-	TRBJ1-1	-	TRBV5-1	CASSLAGNTEAFF	TGCGCCAGCAGCTTGGCAGGGAACACTGAAGCTTTCTTT
once	TRBJ1-1	-	TRBV12-3/TRBV12-4	CASSLFTGREAFF	TGTGCCAGCAGTTTATTCACCGGGCGAGAAGCTTTCTTT
-	TRBJ1-2	-	TRBV18	CASSPPVTASNYGYTF	TGTGCCAGCTCACCACCCGTAACAGCCTCTAACTATGGCTACACCTTC
once	TRBJ2-7	TRBD1	TRBV9	CASSARQGAPSYEQYF	TGTGCCAGCAGCGCGCGACAGGGGGCGCCGTCCTACGAGCAGTACTTC
once	TRBJ2-2	TRBD1	TRBV6-5	CASSWTGGTGELFF	TGTGCCAGCAGTTGGACAGGGGGCACCGGGGAGCTGTTTTTT
-	TRBJ1-1	-	TRBV15	CATRLTRGTEAFF	TGTGCCACCAGGTTAACGCGGGGGACTGAAGCTTTCTTT
-	TRBJ1-1	TRBD1	TRBV7-2	CASSRQGWQAFF	TGTGCCAGCAGCCGACAGGGGTGGCAAGCTTTCTTT
-	TRBJ1-2	TRBD1	TRBV19	CASTPSTGYNYGYTF	TGTGCCAGTACCCCATCGACAGGGTATAACTATGGCTACACCTTC
-	TRBJ1-2	TRBD1	TRBV6-5	CASRQITGASYGYTF	TGTGCCAGCAGACAGATTACAGGGGCCTCCTATGGCTACACCTTC
-	TRBJ2-1	-	TRBV7-9	CASSLGGAGNEQFF	TGTGCCAGCAGCTTAGGTGGTGCCGGCAATGAGCAGTTCTTC
few	TRBJ1-2	-	TRBV20-1	CSARPGDGYTF	TGCAGTGCTAGACCCGGAGACGGCTACACCTTC
-	TRBJ1-1	-	TRBV7-2	CASSLGPRTEAFF	TGTGCCAGCAGCTTAGGACCGCGGACTGAAGCTTTCTTT
once	TRBJ1-2	-	TRBV27	CASSSFEGGYGYTF	TGTGCCAGCAGTTCATTTGAGGGAGGATATGGCTACACCTTC
-	TRBJ1-1	-	TRBV6-6	CASSLFRGGAFF	TGTGCCAGCAGTTTATTTAGGGGGGGGGCTTTCTTT
-	TRBJ1-3	-	TRBV5-1	CASSLEQAGNTIYF	TGCGCCAGCAGCTTGGAGCAGGCCGGAAACACCATATATTTT
once	TRBJ2-5	-	TRBV29-1	CSVVRGSGQETQYF	TGCAGCGTTGTACGGGGTTCGGGCCAAGAGACCCAGTACTTC
once	TRBJ1-2	-	TRBV9	CASSVGVHANYGYTF	TGTGCCAGCAGCGTAGGGGTCCACGCTAACTATGGCTACACCTTC
-	TRBJ2-5	TRBD2	TRBV6-5	CASSSSGGLGTQYF	TGTGCCAGCAGTTCAAGCGGGGGGCTTGGGACCCAGTACTTC
-	TRBJ1-2	-	TRBV7-9	CASSFLGGGAHYGYTF	TGTGCCAGCAGCTTTCTAGGCGGGGGCGCGCACTATGGCTACACCTTC
-	TRBJ1-4	-	TRBV7-6	CASSLVGRTNEKLFF	TGTGCCAGCAGCTTAGTTGGCAGAACTAATGAAAAACTGTTTTTT
-	TRBJ2-5	-	TRBV30	CAWSVDGLLRETQYF	TGTGCCTGGAGTGTTGACGGTCTCTTGAGAGAGACCCAGTACTTC